Presented here are 13 T cell receptor beta chains from one specimen sequenced in a study of T cells in Graves' hyperthyroidism and ophthalmopathy (dated by TCRdb to between 2019 and 2020). Library construction relied on multiplex PCR. TCRdb lists the instrument as Illumina HiSeq 2000. The TCR beta CDR3 regions were amplified from the RNA transcripts. The TCR CDR3 was subjected to a first round of RT-PCR using the HTBI primer set and the Qiagen OneStep RT-PCR kit. In-frame beta chains were kept once TCRdb had trimmed the public reads at Q25 with fastp and called clones with MiXCR. When rows share a CDR3 protein, they turn into one entry using the most common DNA and genes. The table for this sample lists fewer than 500,000 distinct CDR3 sequences; about 14% of them were counted only once. The ten top clones hold roughly 21% of the sample. Sequenced sample: blood. The source of these receptors is a woman in her 30s with Graves' ophthalmopathy.

This chain joins TRBV6-1 and TRBJ1-5, with a weak D call TRBD1 (5 bases). The CDR3 has 13 residues. The germline V gene has CDR1 MNHNS and CDR2 SASEGT. V shed 6 bases and J shed 6 bases, with 12 bases lying between them. The CDR3 sequence is CASSQGYVQPQHF. The CDR3 region has the DNA TGTGCCAGCAGCCAGGGTTACGTTCAGCCCCAGCATTTT.

This clonotype was seen only a few times. The chain has TRBV7-9 and TRBJ1-2, with D perhaps TRBD1 (5 bases). V lost 5 bases and J 3 bases, leaving 19 bases between the germline ends. The CDR3 sequence is 16 residues long. Germline CDR1 reads SEHNR; CDR2 reads FQNEAQ (reference sequence). CDR3 region: CASSIQIGGGHYGYTF. CDR3 DNA sequence: TGTGCCAGCAGCATCCAGATCGGGGGAGGGCACTATGGCTACACCTTC.

The rearrangement links TRBV2 to TRBJ2-1, with D possibly called TRBD1 or TRBD2 (6 bases each). The germline V gene encodes CDR1 SNHLY and CDR2 FYNNEI. The CDR3 sequence is 15 residues long. The germline V and J ends were trimmed by 9 bases and 0 bases, with 15 bases remaining between them. The chain's CDR3 is CARGGLEDSYNEQFF. The CDR3 coding sequence is TGTGCCAGAGGGGGACTTGAGGACTCCTACAATGAGCAGTTCTTC.

This clonotype was seen repeatedly, ten times or more. J is TRBJ1-1 and V is TRBV10-2; possible D gene TRBD1, 6 bases. Germline lookup yields CDR1 WSHSY and CDR2 SAAADI. This CDR3 comprises 13 residues. Trimming removed 6 bases at V and 0 bases at J, with 8 bases between. DNA for the CDR3: TGCGCCAGCAGGGACAGCATGAACACTGAAGCTTTCTTT. This translates into CASRDSMNTEAFF.

The chain is built from TRBV6-1 and TRBJ2-1; D unclear. CDR1 is MNHNS and CDR2 is SASEGT in the germline V gene. The CDR3 sequence is 14 residues long. With 7 bases removed from V and 5 bases from J, the gap between germline ends came to 15 bases. The CDR3 loop reads CASKYGLEHNEQFF. The CDR3 bases are TGTGCCAGCAAGTATGGGCTGGAACACAATGAGCAGTTCTTC.

This clonotype was seen a few times. The CDR3: CASSNGQTFLGEKLFF. For the CDR3, the DNA is TGTGCCAGCAGTAATGGACAGACCTTTTTGGGTGAAAAACTGTTTTTT. The chain employs TRBV27 and TRBJ1-4; D might be TRBD1 (6 bases). Trimming cost V 5 bases and J 7 bases, with 20 bases left between them. Germline assignment: CDR1 MNHEY and CDR2 SMNVEV (reference sequence). The CDR3 sequence is 16 residues long.

This clonotype has a single count. The V gene is TRBV20-1, the J gene TRBJ2-3, with 15 bases fitting TRBD2. The CDR3 runs 18 residues. Germline CDR1 reads DFQATT; CDR2 reads SNEGSKA (reference sequence). The J segment lost 9 bases and the V segment lost 3 bases, leaving 16 bases of the junction unmatched. The CDR3 nucleotides read TGCAGTGCTAGCCCTCCCGTGTGGACTAGCGGGGGGGCCCAGACGCAGTATTTT. Translating it yields CSASPPVWTSGGAQTQYF.

As DNA, the CDR3 is TGTGCCAGCAGCCCCCGGGCGGGGGGCCGGGGAGAGACCCAGTACTTC. The encoded protein is CASSPRAGGRGETQYF. The V and J genes are TRBV2 and TRBJ2-5; 8 bases match TRBD2. The CDR3 extends over 16 amino acids. V gave up 6 bases and J gave up 4 bases; unmatched junction bases: 13. The V gene's germline CDR1 is SNHLY and CDR2 FYNNEI.

In this sample, this clonotype turned up many times. The chain joins TRBV20-1 to TRBJ2-1, with 7 bases lining up with TRBD2. V was clipped by 6 bases and J by 0 bases; unmatched bases: 8. This CDR3 spans 15 amino acids. Germline values: CDR1 DFQATT, CDR2 SNEGSKA (reference sequence). The CDR3 nucleotides are TGCAGTGCCCCGGCGACTAGCCGCTCCTACAATGAGCAGTTCTTC. Amino acid sequence: CSAPATSRSYNEQFF.

This clonotype has ten or more counts. At one end the junction does not follow the germline gene, possibly because of a read error. J is TRBJ2-5 and V is TRBV7-7; D is ambiguous. The CDR3 loop spans 11 amino acids. The germline V gene encodes CDR1 SSHAT and CDR2 FNYEAQ (reference sequence). The CDR3 sequence is CASSIGETQYF. The CDR3 DNA follows: TGTGCTAGCAGCATTGGTGAGACCCAGTACTTC.

This clonotype was counted ten times or more. The chain is built from TRBV20-1 and TRBJ2-7; D is ambiguous. Trimming took 3 bases from V and 3 from J, leaving 9 bases between them. The CDR3 contains 12 residues. Germline CDR1 and CDR2: DFQATT and SNEGSKA (reference sequence). The CDR3, as DNA: TGCAGTGCTAGTCTCGCCGTCTACGAGCAGTACTTC. As protein: CSASLAVYEQYF.

This chain uses TRBV2 with TRBJ1-4; 9 bases match TRBD1. This CDR3 region has 14 residues. Germline V gives CDR1 SNHLY, CDR2 FYNNEI. V trimming: 6 bases; J trimming: 8 bases; junction bases outside the gene matches: 7. CDR3 nucleotide sequence: TGTGCCAGCAGGGACCGGACAGGGGAAGAAAAACTGTTTTTT. Its translation is CASRDRTGEEKLFF.

The CDR3, as DNA: TGTGCCAGCAGTCCGTCCCCCGGGACAGGGGTCACCGGGGAGCTGTTTTTT. Translated: CASSPSPGTGVTGELFF. This sequence joins TRBV6-1 and TRBJ2-2; 10 bases are a match to TRBD1. Germline trimming cut 5 bases from V and 4 bases from J; bases unmatched to any gene: 10. The CDR3 length is 17 residues. Germline loops: CDR1 MNHNS, CDR2 SASEGT.